This T cell receptor beta chain was documented in a study of Ad26.COV2.S vaccination and SARS-CoV-2 variants. As regards this clone: What it binds is unknown.

Study observations and caveats: Overall T cell responses may have been underestimated by the analyses of TCR breadth and depth.

The method was immunoSEQ multiplex PCR; TCRdb's version includes in-frame clones alone and lacks a portion of them. The table shows more than 400,000 clones, with about 90% occurring only once. Treatment of the sample: some 20 received Ad26.COV2.S at low or high dose, single or two shots; 5 received placebo; per-sample allocation not given. Collection of the samples took place on day 63 after the first injection of vaccine or placebo. V dropped 5 bases and J dropped 0 bases, with 14 bases sitting between them. Per germline, CDR1 MDHEN and CDR2 SYDVKM. The CDR3 loop spans 16 amino acids. This sequence was found in a person aged 18-65 years who received the Ad26.COV2.S COVID-19 vaccine or a placebo. This sample comprised peripheral blood, obtained in a trial of Ad26.COV2.S vaccine versus placebo. The V and J genes are TRBV28 and TRBJ2-4; D is tentatively TRBD1 or TRBD2 (5 bases each). For the CDR3, the DNA is TGTGCCAGCAGTATCGTCGGGGCCCTAGCCAAAAACATTCAGTACTTC. Amino acid sequence: CASSIVGALAKNIQYF.